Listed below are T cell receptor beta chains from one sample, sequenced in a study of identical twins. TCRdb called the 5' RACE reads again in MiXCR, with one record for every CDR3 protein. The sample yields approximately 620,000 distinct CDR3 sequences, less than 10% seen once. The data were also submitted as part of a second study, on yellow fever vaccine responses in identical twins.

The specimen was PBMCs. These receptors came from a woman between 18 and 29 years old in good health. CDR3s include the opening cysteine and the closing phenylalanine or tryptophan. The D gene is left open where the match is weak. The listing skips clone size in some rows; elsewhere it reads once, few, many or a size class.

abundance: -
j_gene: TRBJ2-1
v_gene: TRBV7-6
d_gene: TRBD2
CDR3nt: TGTGCCAGCAGCCCCGGGACTAGTTCCAATGAGCAGTTCTTC
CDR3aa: CASSPGTSSNEQFF

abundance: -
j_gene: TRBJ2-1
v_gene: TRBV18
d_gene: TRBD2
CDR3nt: TGTGCCAGCTCACCCCGCCTGACTAGCGGGGGCAATGAGCAGTTCTTC
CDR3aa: CASSPRLTSGGNEQFF

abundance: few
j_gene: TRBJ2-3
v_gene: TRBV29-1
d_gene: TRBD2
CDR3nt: TGCAGCGGTGTTCTAGCGGAACTCCGGACAGATACGCAGTATTTT
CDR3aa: CSGVLAELRTDTQYF

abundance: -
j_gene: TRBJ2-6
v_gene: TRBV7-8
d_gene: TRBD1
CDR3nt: TGTGCCAGCAGCTCCAAACAGGGGCTAGGGGCCAACGTCCTGACTTTC
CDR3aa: CASSSKQGLGANVLTF

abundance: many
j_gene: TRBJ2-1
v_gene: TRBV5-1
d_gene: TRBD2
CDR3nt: TGTGCCAGCAGTTCTAGCGGGAGCTCCTACAATGAGCAGTTCTTC
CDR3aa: CASSSSGSSYNEQFF

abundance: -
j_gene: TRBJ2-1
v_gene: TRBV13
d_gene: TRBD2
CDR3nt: TGTGCCAGCAGCCTCAGAGACAGCGGGAGGGCCAATGAGCAGTTCTTC
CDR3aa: CASSLRDSGRANEQFF

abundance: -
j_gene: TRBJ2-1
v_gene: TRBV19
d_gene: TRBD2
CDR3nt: TGTGCCAGTTCTCGGCGGGGGTTGAATTACAATGAGCAGTTCTTC
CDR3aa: CASSRRGLNYNEQFF

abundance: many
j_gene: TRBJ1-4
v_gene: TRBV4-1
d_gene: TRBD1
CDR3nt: TGCGCCAGCAGCCATTCCGGGACAGAGCTTAATGAAAAACTGTTTTTT
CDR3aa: CASSHSGTELNEKLFF

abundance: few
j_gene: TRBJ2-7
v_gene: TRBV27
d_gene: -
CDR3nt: TGTGCCAGCAGAACAGGGGAGGCCTACGAGCAGTACTTC
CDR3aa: CASRTGEAYEQYF

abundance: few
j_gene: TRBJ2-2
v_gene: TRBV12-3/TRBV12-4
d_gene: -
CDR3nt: TGTGCCAGCAGTTTATTTCGCACCGGGGAGCTGTTTTTT
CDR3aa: CASSLFRTGELFF

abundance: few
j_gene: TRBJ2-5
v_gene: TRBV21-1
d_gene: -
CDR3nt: TGTGCCAGCGGCGGGACCCAGTACTTC
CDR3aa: CASGGTQYF

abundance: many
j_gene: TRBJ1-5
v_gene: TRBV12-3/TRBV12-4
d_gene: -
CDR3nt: TGTGCCAGCAGCATAACAGGGTTTGGCAATCAGCCCCAGCATTTT
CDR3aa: CASSITGFGNQPQHF

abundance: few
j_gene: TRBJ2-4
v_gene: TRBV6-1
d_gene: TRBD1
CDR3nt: TGTGCCAGCAAGGGGGCGGCCAAAAACATTCAGTACTTC
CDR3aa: CASKGAAKNIQYF

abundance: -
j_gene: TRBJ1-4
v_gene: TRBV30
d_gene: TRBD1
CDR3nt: TGTGCCTGGAGCCACGGGACAGGGAATGAAAAACTGTTTTTT
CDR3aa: CAWSHGTGNEKLFF

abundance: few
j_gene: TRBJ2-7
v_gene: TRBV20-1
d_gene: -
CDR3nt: TGCAGTGCTAGCACCCCTTTTCGGGGACCCCCCTACGAGCAGTACTTC
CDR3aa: CSASTPFRGPPYEQYF

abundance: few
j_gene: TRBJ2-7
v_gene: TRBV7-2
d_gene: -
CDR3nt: TGTGCCAGCAGCTCCCCCTTGGGCGGAAACTCCTACGAGCAGTACTTC
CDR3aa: CASSSPLGGNSYEQYF

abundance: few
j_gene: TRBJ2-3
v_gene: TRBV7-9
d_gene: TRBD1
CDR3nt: TGTGCCAGCAGGGAGAGGGGACAGCCCGATACGCAGTATTTT
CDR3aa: CASRERGQPDTQYF

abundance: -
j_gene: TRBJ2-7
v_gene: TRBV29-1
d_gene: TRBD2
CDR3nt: TGCAGCGTACGACTAGCGGGAGCGCGGGAGCAGTACTTC
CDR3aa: CSVRLAGAREQYF

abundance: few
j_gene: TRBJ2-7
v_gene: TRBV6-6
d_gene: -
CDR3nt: TGTGCCAGCATGGGAGTAGGCTCCTACGAGCAGTACTTC
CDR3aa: CASMGVGSYEQYF

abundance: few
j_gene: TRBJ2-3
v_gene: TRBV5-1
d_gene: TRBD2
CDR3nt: TGCGCCAGCACGGCGGGGGGGCCAGATACGCAGTATTTT
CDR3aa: CASTAGGPDTQYF

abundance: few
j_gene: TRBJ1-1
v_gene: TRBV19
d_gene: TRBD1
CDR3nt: TGTGCCAGTAGTCCCTGGGACAGGGGGGGAACTGAAGCTTTCTTT
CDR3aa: CASSPWDRGGTEAFF

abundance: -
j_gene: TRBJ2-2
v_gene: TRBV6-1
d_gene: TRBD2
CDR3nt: TGTGCCAGCAGAGGGCTAGCGGGGGGGGCCGGGGAGCTGTTTTTT
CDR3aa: CASRGLAGGAGELFF

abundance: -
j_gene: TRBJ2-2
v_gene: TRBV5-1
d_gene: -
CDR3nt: TGCGCCAGCAGCTTGGCCGAATTGGGGCCCCCACCATCGAACACCGGGGAGCTGTTTTTT
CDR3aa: CASSLAELGPPPSNTGELFF

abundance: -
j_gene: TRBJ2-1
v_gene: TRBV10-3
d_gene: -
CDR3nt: TGTGCCATCACCGGGACCCAGGGGGGTGAGCAGTTCTTC
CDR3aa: CAITGTQGGEQFF

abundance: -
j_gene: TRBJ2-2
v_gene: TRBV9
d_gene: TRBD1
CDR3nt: TGTGCCAGCAGCGCTCAGGGACAGGGTAACACCGGGGAGCTGTTTTTT
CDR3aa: CASSAQGQGNTGELFF